One and the same sample provided the 3 T cell receptor beta chains below, sequenced in a study of metastatic and nonmetastatic thyroid tumors. TCRdb re-analyzed the PCR reads using MiXCR. The repertoire includes fewer than 70,000 clones, 30% of them detected once, and approximately 15% sits in the top ten. Thyroid surgery had not been preceded by any treatment in any patient. The sequencing input was blood. These receptors were collected from a female donor with papillary thyroid cancer or a benign thyroid nodule (not recorded which). Some clones in this sample may be carry-over from other donors' samples.

Concerning this clone: One junction end disagrees with the germline gene, perhaps due to a read error. V usage is TRBV6-4 and J usage is TRBJ2-5; TRBD1 aligns across 11 bases. Germline CDR1 is MRHNA and CDR2 is SNTAGT. The CDR3 consists of 16 residues. The CDR3 DNA reads TGTGCCAGCAGTTACTCCGGGACAGGGGGGCAAGAGACCCAGTACTTC. Translation: CASSYSGTGGQETQYF.

The rearrangement joins TRBV6-5 to TRBJ2-3, with unresolved D. Germline loops: CDR1 MNHEY, CDR2 SVGAGI. Trimming took off 0 bases at V and 2 bases at J, with 3 bases between the two ends. The CDR3 sequence is 13 residues long. The CDR3 DNA follows: TGTGCCAGCAGTTACTCGTCCACAGATACGCAGTATTTT. It encodes CASSYSSTDTQYF.

This chain's CDR3 is CASSYSASGSEDTQYF. CDR3 sequence (DNA): TGTGCCAGCAGTTACTCAGCTAGCGGGAGTGAAGATACGCAGTATTTT. The V gene is TRBV6-6, the J gene TRBJ2-3, with 10 bases that match TRBD2. J gave up 5 bases and V 0 bases, and 5 bases lay outside the gene matches. CDR3 length: 16 residues. Germline CDR1 and CDR2: MNHNY and SVGAGI (reference sequence).